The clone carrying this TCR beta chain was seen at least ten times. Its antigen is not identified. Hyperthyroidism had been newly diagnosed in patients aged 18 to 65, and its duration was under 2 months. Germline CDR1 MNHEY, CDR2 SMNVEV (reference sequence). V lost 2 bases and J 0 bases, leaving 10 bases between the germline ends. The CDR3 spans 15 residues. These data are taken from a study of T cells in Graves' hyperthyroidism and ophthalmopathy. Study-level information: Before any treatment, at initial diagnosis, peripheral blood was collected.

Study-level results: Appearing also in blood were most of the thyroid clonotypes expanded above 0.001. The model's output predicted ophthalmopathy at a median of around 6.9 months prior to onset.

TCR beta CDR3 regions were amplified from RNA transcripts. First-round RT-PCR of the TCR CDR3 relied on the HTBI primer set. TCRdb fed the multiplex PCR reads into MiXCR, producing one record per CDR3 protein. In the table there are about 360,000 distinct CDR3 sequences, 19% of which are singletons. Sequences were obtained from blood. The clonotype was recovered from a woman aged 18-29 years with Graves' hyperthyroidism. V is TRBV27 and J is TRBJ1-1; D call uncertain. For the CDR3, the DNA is TGTGCCAGCAGTTTAAAGGGAAATTTGAACACTGAAGCTTTCTTT. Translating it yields CASSLKGNLNTEAFF.